This record concerns one T cell receptor beta chain sequence. These data are taken from a study of blood T cell repertoires in COVID-19. About the study: Samples taken during acute and convalescent COVID-19 were collected in the United States, Italy and Spain. In each case, the material was cDNA or gDNA derived from T cells, B-cell-depleted T cells, or PBMCs.

Original data processing: Nucleated cell counts were estimated from reference gene primer amplification. Method: immunoSEQ multiplex PCR; TCRdb's copy keeps in-frame clones and lacks some. V and J calls and clone size come straight from that table; D and trimming were deduced from the DNA. This repertoire shows fewer than 70,000 clones, roughly nine tenths found once; its top ten account for 7% to 10%. CDR1 and CDR2 (germline): LGHNA, YNFKEQ. The CDR3 loop spans 16 amino acids. The trim removed 4 bases at V and 4 bases at J, leaving 11 bases unmatched. This receptor was identified in a woman in her seventies with active COVID-19. The rearrangement joins TRBV4-2 to TRBJ2-7, with TRBD2 matching 9 bases. The sequencing input was peripheral blood. The CDR3 here is CASSREAAGGQYEQYF. The CDR3 coding sequence is TGTGCCAGCAGCCGAGAGGCGGCGGGAGGGCAGTACGAGCAGTACTTC.